The entry below describes one TCR beta chain. This clonotype was counted at least ten times. What antigen it recognizes has not been identified. Base-call qualities are not available, and no considerably larger clone is one nucleotide away. Deletion took 3 bases off V and 3 bases off J, with a span of 8 bases between the germline ends. Based on the germline V gene, the CDR1 and CDR2 sequences are MNHEY and SVGEGT. From the cysteine through the phenylalanine, the CDR3 covers 13 amino acids. Just CDR3 DNA is preserved here, 39 bases in frame from base 1. The time point tag for this specimen amounts to: newly diagnosed GD, antithyroid drugs for less than 3 months. For both TCR sequencing and RNA sequencing, RNA was extracted from PBMCs in TRIzol. Graves' disease was diagnosed according to American Thyroid Association guidelines. The patients came from an endocrinology department in Xi'an, China. Each patient gave 7.5 to 10 milliliters of peripheral blood, collected in an EDTA anticoagulant tube. Ficoll Paque Plus density gradient separation was used to isolate PBMCs, and no additional T cell sorting was done. An Agilent 2100 Bioanalyzer and agarose gel were used to check RNA quality, and a NanoDrop 2000 was used to measure RNA concentration.

This entry comes from a study of regulatory T cells in long-lasting Graves disease (dated by TCRdb to the early 2020s). Concerning the study at large: Antithyroid drugs had been taken for less than 3 months by newly diagnosed Graves' disease patients. Peripheral blood TCR sequencing and RNA sequencing compared persistent Graves' disease patients with newly diagnosed Graves' disease patients. The study was conducted in China and was registered as a clinical trial. A total of 33 samples were covered by TCR sequencing, comprising around 13 persistent and around 20 newly diagnosed Graves' disease patients. What the research found in general, with its limitations: The study examined only peripheral blood because the primary lesion, thyroid tissue, could not be accessed. Preferential use of TRBV28, TRBJ1-2 and TRBJ2-5 was observed in persistent disease, whereas TRBV20-1 and TRBJ2-1 were favored in newly diagnosed disease. Sequencing and analysis were restricted to the TCR beta chain. Persistent patients shared more public clonotypes among themselves (roughly 2,700) than newly diagnosed patients did (approximately 970). Compared with newly diagnosed patients, persistent Graves' disease patients had lower TCR Shannon entropy and fewer highly expanded clones, which suggests clonal expansion. The authors acknowledged the small sample size as a limitation that may reduce accuracy.

Library construction relied on multiplex PCR. The reads were generated on an Illumina HiSeq 4000. To build TCR beta libraries, CDR3 regions were amplified by Arm-PCR using iRepertoire HTBI primers. Before sequencing, the PCR products underwent gel purification. The original pipeline was this. Gene usage analysis of CDR3 amino acid clonotypes used the roughly 62 TRBV and approximately 13 TRBJ segments found across samples. Filtered high-quality paired reads were merged into contigs using COPE and FqMerger. Contigs were aligned with BLAST to IMGT TRBV, TRBD and TRBJ reference genes, and CDR3 was defined per IMGT. Any clonotype with a frequency above 0.1% was classified as a highly expanded clone. Repertoire diversity was measured by Shannon entropy, and V-J evenness by the Gini coefficient. Public clonotypes were defined as clonotypes shared by more than one individual. TCRdb trimmed the raw reads at Q25, called clones with MiXCR and kept productive beta chains. When rows share a CDR3 protein, they turn into one entry using the most common DNA and genes. These V and J calls derive from TCRdb rather than the authors' analysis. The sample table holds approximately 560,000 distinct CDR3 sequences, of which roughly a sixth were seen once. Approximately 12% of the sample is in the top ten clones.

In addition, the sample was reused for a study of T cells in Graves' hyperthyroidism and ophthalmopathy. The second study's paper adds: Stable Graves' hyperthyroidism was defined as no progression to ophthalmopathy during 18 months of follow-up. Hyperthyroidism patients were newly diagnosed, had a disease duration of under 2 months, and were aged 18 to 65 years. Any patient with an uncontrolled infection, another autoimmune disease, pregnancy or lactation was excluded. Diagnoses were established on the basis of clinical symptoms, serum thyroxine and TRAb, thyroid ultrasound, and orbital computed tomography. The first round of RT-PCR for the TCR CDR3 was performed with the HTBI primer set and the Qiagen OneStep RT-PCR kit. Most expanded thyroid clonotypes (frequency above 0.001) were also detected in blood, suggesting blood repertoires may reflect thyroid immune responses. A model built on a 13 V-J signature distinguished ophthalmopathy from stable hyperthyroidism, reaching 87.88% sensitivity and 81.08% specificity in cross-validation and 80%/75% in testing. In validation, progression to ophthalmopathy was predicted by the model with 70% to 71% sensitivity and around 76% specificity, a median of about 6.4 months before onset. A discovery cohort of about a hundred patients, roughly 45 with Graves' ophthalmopathy and more than 55 with stable Graves' hyperthyroidism, was used to find distinguishing TCR V-J signatures. An independent validation cohort of about 19 hyperthyroidism patients and some 15 patients who later progressed to ophthalmopathy tested prospective prediction of ophthalmopathy. The roughly 94 discovery patients were randomly divided into training and test sets at a 7:3 ratio. In over five Graves' hyperthyroidism patients, the study also compared T-cell repertoires from thyroid tissue with T-cell repertoires from blood. Once sampling was done, hyperthyroidism patients were given methimazole at a starting dose of 30 mg daily, whereas ophthalmopathy patients were given high-dose intravenous methylprednisolone. A second multiplex PCR round built the libraries, followed by size selection and purification. Paired-end sequencing of the libraries was performed with 100 bp reads on an Illumina HiSeq2000. SOAPnuke was used to process the raw data, removing reads that contained adapters or uncalled bases, had a mean Phred below 15, or lacked an exact match to the constant primer or identifier. High-quality paired reads were merged with COPE v1.2.5, and unique nucleotide sequences were defined as clonotypes. Clonotypes were aligned to IMGT TRBV, TRBD and TRBJ reference segments using MiTCR v1.1. The analysis included only V-J combinations with a frequency above 0.0001, which together covered 99.2% of the repertoires. The TCS score was defined as the ratio of F50 (clonal expansion) to E x V (chaos), calculated using BLOSUM62-based TCRdist between CDR3 peptides within each V-J. Welch's t-statistics and random forest reduced some 510 V-J features to about 13, which were used in a naive Bayes classifier (R e1071). Sample size was not statistically predetermined, and investigators were not blinded to group allocation. According to the paper, TCR Vbeta CDR3 sequencing was carried out on over 130 peripheral blood samples, which came from 40 to 45 ophthalmopathy, roughly 75 hyperthyroidism and approximately 17 progressor patients.

The clonotype was recovered from a man aged 18 to 30 with Graves disease. Donor details come from another sample of the same person, matched by shared clones. The specimen comprised peripheral blood mononuclear cells (PBMCs), sampled at new diagnosis, from a patient treated with antithyroid drugs. Rearrangement joined TRBV6-2 or TRBV6-3 to TRBJ1-1; no D segment can be confidently identified. In nucleotides, the sequence is TGTGCCAGCAGTTATTGGGAGGACACTGAAGCTTTCTTT. It translates to CASSYWEDTEAFF.